This TCR beta chain originates from a study of T cell responses to AZD1222 COVID-19 vaccine listed by TCRdb under 2021. Study-level background: TCR sequencing covered more than 230 trial participants: 207 given two doses of AZD1222 and around 26 given two doses of MenACWY control vaccine. Enrollment into the trials was organized by age into subgroups of 18-55, 56-69 and 70-plus years, and those subgroups contained roughly 160, 29 and 62 TCR-sequenced participants, respectively.

The CDR3 regions of human TCRbeta chains were analyzed by immunosequencing. In the paper's pipeline: TCRs in the repertoires were matched against a reference library of SARS-CoV-2-specific TCRs that had been generated with the MIRA antigen-specificity platform. Breadth meant the fraction of unique TCRs that were SARS-CoV-2-associated, whereas depth meant the fraction of total T cells that were SARS-CoV-2-associated. Using the MIRA data, every spike-specific TCR was mapped to the spike region that the TCR reacted to and assigned to either a CD4 or a CD8 class. Log10-transformed breadth and depth values were compared by one-way ANOVA with Sidak's multiple comparisons tests. TCRdb carries this immuneACCESS record with in-frame sequences only. Its versions omit some clonotypes, under half of them owing to an unresolved V gene in the studies checked, with the rest unexplained. V and J calls and clone size come straight from that table; D and trimming were deduced from the DNA. This sample's records show about 140,000 clones. About 2.3% of the sample is in the top ten clones.

The CDR3 covers 18 residues, taking in both the cysteine and the phenylalanine. The read is trimmed to its CDR3 DNA, 54 bases read in frame from base 1. The V end loses 2 bases and the J end loses 2 bases, and a stretch of 22 bases separates them. Reading the germline V gene (reference sequence) gives CDR1 SGHKS and CDR2 YYEKEE. The time point label here, explained by the study, means: baseline before first vaccination. The vaccinee samples were drawn from two UK trials, COV001 and COV002, one of which was a single-blind randomized controlled phase 2/3 trial testing AZD1222 (ChAdOx1 nCoV-19) in healthy adults. For TCRbeta chain sequencing, PBMC samples were collected from trial participants at day 0 and at day 28 after the second dose. In the case of this clone: Its antigen has not been determined.

What the study reported, not specific to this receptor: Conclusions about previously exposed vaccinees were limited because only six AZD1222 recipients were SARS-CoV-2 seropositive at baseline. Participants were mostly white British, with more females than males. The authors suggested clonal diversity may have been underestimated. Reportedly, close to half of the unique spike-specific TCRs recognized epitopes lying outside the regions that are mutated in the B.1.351 and B.1.1.7 variants. The 56-69-year group was small, and its depth increase did not reach significance, likely because of low power. Vaccine-associated CD4 TCRs spanned the whole spike protein, with dominant responses in regions 160-218 and 743-854. After two AZD1222 doses, spike-specific TCR breadth and depth were significantly higher than at day 0 and than in MenACWY recipients. Because no day 14 peak-response samples were available, the repertoires could be characterized only after the peak T cell response.

Sequencing input: peripheral blood. This chain is built from TRBV5-5 and TRBJ1-2, with a weak D call of TRBD1 (5 bases match). The clonotype originates from an adult in good health. The sequenced DNA is TGTGCCAGCAGCTTAGTTCCCTGGAGGGACGCAAGGAACTATGGCTACACCTTC. The resulting protein is CASSLVPWRDARNYGYTF.